This TCR beta chain was captured by sequencing in a study of cytomegalovirus exposure and HLA in healthy donors (dated by TCRdb to between 2016 and 2019). About the full investigation: An earlier analysis of 550 to 700 of the donors reported approximately 270 Gb of sequence data and approximately 110 million unique TCR beta sequences from 150 million to 200 million T cells. All discovery cohort repertoires had been generated on a single sequencing platform. An early release that covered approximately 600 HLA-typed donors contained 250 to 350 gigabases of sequencing data and 70 million to 100 million unique TCR sequences. Typing coverage varied by locus: roughly 629-640 donors for A, B, C, DRB1 and DQB1; approximately 500 for DQA1; approximately 570 for DPA1; more than 450 for DPB1. Donor age, sex, ethnicity and CMV serostatus were collected together with the repertoire data. A handful of DR-DQ haplotypes were treated as single units for association and clustering because of strong linkage in the cohort. Of the approximately 400 genotyped donors, 81% were placed in the genetic ancestry cluster associated with self-reported Caucasian donors. The study aimed to test whether cataloging public T cell receptors could reveal signatures of past pathogen exposure. Both class I and class II loci were covered by HLA typing, at four-digit resolution. Rather than using new phenotypic data, the later analysis identified candidate immune exposures from TCR beta sequences and from how often those sequences occurred across donors. Besides the first cohort of roughly 700 subjects, a separate validation cohort made up of around 120 different subjects was used. An earlier analysis of 500 to 650 of the donors applied high-throughput TCR beta sequencing to assess whether each TCR beta V gene segment acted as functional or pseudogenic. The T cell repertoires of 670 or so subjects were profiled by immunosequencing and related to cytomegalovirus serostatus. A later analysis re-examined previously published TCR beta repertoires from just over 650 donors and added high-resolution HLA genotyping to investigate patterns of TCR occurrence. The study combined high-throughput TCR immunosequencing, statistical association of individual TCRs with disease status, and machine learning to predict cytomegalovirus infection status. Among 398 genotyped donors of the cohort, an average of 235,054 unique TCR beta nucleotide sequences were sequenced per donor, roughly 20% of them non-productive. A later genetic analysis took genome-wide SNP genotypes for about three fifths of the 666 donors and used that subset as a discovery cohort.

Details on this clone: There is no known antigen for this receptor. Per-base qualities were not stored, and no clone one base away is much larger.

The CDR3 contains 16 residues, cysteine and phenylalanine counted. CDR3 DNA only is kept here, 48 bases in frame from base 1. In total, about 650 healthy bone marrow donors made up the cohort. All cohort members were sampled while nominally healthy, although unrecorded immune exposures were likely present. The donor tested CMV seronegative, placing the donor among the 352 seronegative members of the cohort. Each donor provided a peripheral blood sample, and peripheral blood mononuclear cells were used for TCR beta sequencing. Genomic DNA was extracted from the blood cell samples with the Qiagen DNeasy Blood Extraction Kit. Libraries were constructed by the immunoSEQ multiplex PCR assay. The multiplex PCR relied on a mix of 60 forward primers for TCR Vbeta segments and 13 reverse primers for TCR Jbeta segments. Amplification of the CDR3 region of rearranged TCR beta genes was performed with a multiplex PCR assay on genomic DNA. On the Illumina HiSeq System, the amplified TCR beta libraries were sequenced as 87-base-pair reads. The authors' analysis ran thus. Across the 670 or so repertoires, a later analysis counted approximately 83 million unique TCR beta chains, roughly 11 million of which were shared by at least two donors. A nearest-neighbor algorithm error-corrected the raw reads and collapsed the reads into unique sequences, merging closely related sequences to remove PCR and sequencing errors. V, D and J gene segments were assigned by aligning CDR3 sequences to IMGT reference sequences. For a sequence to be retained, a match of at least six nucleotides to both a V gene segment and a J gene segment was required. A rearrangement counted as productive if the CDR3 had no stop codons and remained in frame with V and J, and every other rearrangement counted as non-productive. Following IMGT convention, CDR3 was defined as the stretch from the second conserved V-encoded cysteine to the conserved J-encoded phenylalanine. The earlier analysis of about 610 of the donors excluded any sequence lacking an unambiguous match to a single V gene segment. An earlier analysis of a few hundred of the donors classified V segments as functional when productive rearrangements were above 56.7% and as segregating when the standard deviation between donors was above 5%. To diagnose cytomegalovirus status from the catalog of TCR beta chain sequences, a statistical classification framework was built. In a later analysis, V and J genes were assigned by comparing TCR nucleotide sequences against IMGT/GENE-DB human TR gene sequences. In a later analysis, CDR3 sequences and most-parsimonious VDJ recombination scenarios were assigned using the TCRdist pipeline. In a later analysis, each TCR beta chain was defined by its CDR3 amino acid sequence together with its V-gene family, and reads without a unique V-gene family were excluded. In a later analysis, nearly 600 highly shared, low-generation-probability nucleotide sequences were removed to address suspected cross-contamination and a sequencing artifact. For each public chain, a later analysis derived a clonal expansion index from normalized ranks of inferred template counts within each repertoire. Generation probabilities in a later analysis came from a VDJ recombination model fitted to out-of-frame rearrangements, and those results were checked against IGoR. In a later analysis, TCR-TCR, TCR-HLA and TCR-CMV co-occurrence was scored with hypergeometric tests, and a repertoire-size bias correction was applied to TCR pairs. False discovery rates were estimated in a later analysis by permuting HLA or CMV assignments 20 times. In a later analysis, co-occurring TCRs were grouped using DBSCAN, with TCRdist sequence similarity added in when clustering inside HLA-allele-positive subsets. For co-occurrence clustering, repertoires with fewer than 30,000 or more than 120,000 public chains were excluded, along with about five repertoires with anomalous nucleotide sharing. TCRdb stores this immuneACCESS table with in-frame sequences only. Part of the clones is absent; in the studies checked, under half of the shortfall reflects unresolved V genes, and no reason is known for the rest. The V and J calls and the clone size are those of that table, but D and trimming were determined from the DNA. This sample is represented by over 150,000 clones; 84% of them were singletons. Clones ranked in the top ten supply 0.35% to 0.4% of the sample.

What the work shows at the level of the full study, not this receptor alone: Cytomegalovirus status was reported to be diagnosed by the classifier with high specificity and sensitivity in both the original and validation cohorts. This cohort had only TCR beta chains sequenced, and the lack of alpha or paired-chain data limited which features could be detected. In a later analysis, most CMV-associated TCR beta chains were found to appear HLA-restricted, with HLA associations seemingly driven largely by CMV exposure. The presence/absence analyses assumed that sequencing depth was roughly uniform across donors, and that assumption may not be true. Compared with the approximately 710-donor mean, donors in an Asian-associated ancestry cluster had fewer N-insertions in productive TCRs, according to a later genetic analysis. It was suggested by the authors that the approach could potentially be generalized to other disease states and immunological phenotypes. A further reported finding was that TCR beta sequences accurately predicted the HLA-A and HLA-B alleles for most subjects in the first cohort. A cluster of highly shared sequence variants was judged likely to represent a technical artifact of the sequencing pipeline. Most TCR sequences were observed very rarely across donors, whereas some public TCRs were present in many individuals. A later analysis reported that several top co-occurrence clusters appeared linked to parvovirus B19, influenza, CMV and Epstein-Barr virus. In a later analysis, HLA-associated TCR beta chains were found to be more clonally expanded and to have lower generation probabilities than equally common non-associated chains. Seventeen rarely observed V segments, including chromosome 9 orphons, were excluded from the earlier analysis of about 610 of the donors because counts were too low. Immune exposure information for the cohort was limited to CMV serostatus. Specific HLA alleles were associated with 15,000 to 20,000 TCR beta sequences at a false discovery rate of 0.05 in a later analysis. In a later analysis, the rate of TCR association differed among HLA loci, with DRB1 alleles having the most associated TCRs and HLA-C alleles having the fewest. In vitro tests confirmed that a few of the cytomegalovirus-associated TCR beta chains recognize cytomegalovirus antigens. When HLA alleles, especially DR and DQ, strongly co-occurred, TCR associations were difficult to assign to individual alleles. The study gave a list of roughly 150 TCR beta chains associated with cytomegalovirus. In an earlier analysis of 500 to 650 of the donors, most TCR beta V segments appeared in productive rearrangements about 87% or about 30% of the time, broadly matching IMGT annotations. Some IMGT-functional V segments, including TRBV6-2 and TRBV6-3, could not be told apart with the 87-base-pair reads, so those segments were excluded. Correlated functional status among segregating V segments might reflect linkage disequilibrium, but an unknown experimental factor could not be ruled out. Because some donors lacked HLA typing at each locus, the association tests relied only on the typed subset. A later genetic analysis associated a missense DCLRE1C variant with V-gene and J-gene trimming of TCR beta chains, and an independent cohort replicated the association.

This receptor was identified in a boy younger than 10 in good health and CMV-seronegative. The chain joins TRBV12-1 to TRBJ1-3; the D call TRBD1 from the table was never checked on the DNA. TRBV12-1 is labeled a pseudogene. The sample taken for sequencing was PBMCs. This receptor carries the CDR3 CASSFETDSSGNTIYF. The sequence in DNA is TGTGCCAGCAGCTTTGAGACGGACAGCTCTGGAAACACCATATATTTT.